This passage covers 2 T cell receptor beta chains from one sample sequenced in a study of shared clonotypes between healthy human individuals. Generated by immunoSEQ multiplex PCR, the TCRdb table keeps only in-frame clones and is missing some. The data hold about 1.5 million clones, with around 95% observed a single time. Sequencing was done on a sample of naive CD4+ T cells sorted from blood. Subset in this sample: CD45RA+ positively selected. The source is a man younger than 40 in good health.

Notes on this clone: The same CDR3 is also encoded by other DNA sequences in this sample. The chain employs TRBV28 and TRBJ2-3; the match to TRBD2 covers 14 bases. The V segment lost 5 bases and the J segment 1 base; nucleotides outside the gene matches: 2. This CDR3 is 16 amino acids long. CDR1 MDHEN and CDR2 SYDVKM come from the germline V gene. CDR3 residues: CASSGTSGGRTDTQYF. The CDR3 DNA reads TGTGCCAGCAGTGGGACTAGCGGGGGACGCACAGATACGCAGTATTTT.

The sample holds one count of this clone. CDR3 DNA sequence: TGTGCCACCAGCCTTGGGGCCCCTTCCTACAATGAGCAGTTCTTC. Translating it yields CATSLGAPSYNEQFF. V usage is TRBV15 and J usage is TRBJ2-1, with D perhaps TRBD1 (5 bases). The ends were cut back, 5 bases at V and 1 base at J, with 12 bases in the middle. CDR3 length: 15 amino acids. The germline V gene has CDR1 LNHNV and CDR2 YYDKDF (reference sequence).